This TCR beta chain emerged from a study of T cells in tuberculosis. Overall study: Within 7 days of starting treatment, or before, PBMC were stored. Study results and caveats: Smaller distances to GMM-specific TCRs suggested their expansion in active tuberculosis.

Time point defined: new active TB diagnosis, blood taken before or within 7 days of starting treatment. Produced via immunoSEQ multiplex PCR; TCRdb's table is partial and in-frame only. The table includes 30,000 to 35,000 clones, roughly nine tenths detected once. Trimming at V came to 1 base and at J to 3 bases, leaving 4 bases not matched to a gene. The CDR3 runs to 15 residues. From germline, CDR1 is MNHEY and CDR2 SVGAGI. With respect to this clone: Its cognate antigen is unknown.

The TCR comes from an adult with tuberculosis. Specimen: PBMCs, collected at tuberculosis diagnosis. V and J are TRBV6-5 and TRBJ2-7, with 9 positions matching TRBD2. CDR3 bases: TGTGCCAGCAGTTACTTTGGGACTAGCAGCTACGAGCAGTACTTC. It encodes CASSYFGTSSYEQYF.